The rows below give T cell receptor beta chains drawn from one sample of a study of T-cell reconstitution after alpha-beta-depleted transplantation in children. TCRdb redid the calling of the PCR reads with MiXCR, one entry per CDR3 protein. The sample includes approximately 300,000 distinct CDR3 sequences, around 10% of them seen just once. The sequences come from peripheral blood, collected 180 days after TCRalphabeta/CD19-depleted stem cell transplant. The receptors derive from a male patient between 2 and 15 years old who had a stem cell transplant for chronic granulomatous disease, so the T cells may come from the graft donor. Each CDR3 is given with its conserved first and last residue. A D gene is named only where the DNA matches it firmly. A row's size may be missing; if present it is once, few, many or a size class.

TRBJ2-2,TRBV7-2,TRBD2,many,TGTGCCAGCAGCTCTCGTGGCGGGGGGAACACCGGGGAGCTGTTTTTT,CASSSRGGGNTGELFF
TRBJ2-3,TRBV28,TRBD2,many,TGTGCCAGCAGTTTATTCGGGACTAGCGGGAAAACACCTAGCACAGATACGCAGTATTTT,CASSLFGTSGKTPSTDTQYF
TRBJ2-1,TRBV20-1,TRBD2,many,TGCAGTGCTAGAGGACTAGCGGGGCCCTACAATGAGCAGTTCTTC,CSARGLAGPYNEQFF
TRBJ2-1,TRBV29-1,TRBD2,many,TGCAGCTCCCTGGTCTGGCTAGCGGGAGTCTATGAGCAGTTCTTC,CSSLVWLAGVYEQFF
TRBJ1-5,TRBV18,-,many,TGTGCCAGCTCACCAGTCCAGGGGCGCAATCAGCCCCAGCATTTT,CASSPVQGRNQPQHF
TRBJ2-2,TRBV12-3/TRBV12-4,-,many,TGTGCCAGCAGTTTTAGCGACGCGAACACCGGGGAGCTGTTTTTT,CASSFSDANTGELFF
TRBJ2-2,TRBV29-1,-,many,TGCAGCGTTAGGTTAGCGAACACCGGGGAGCTGTTTTTT,CSVRLANTGELFF
TRBJ1-4,TRBV7-2,TRBD1,many,TGTGCCAGCAGCTTAGTTCCTCCGGGACAGGGTGATGAAAAACTGTTTTTT,CASSLVPPGQGDEKLFF
TRBJ2-2,TRBV3-1,TRBD2,many,TGTGCCAGCAGCCAAGTTAGTGCTAGCGGGGGAGCGAACACCGGGGAGCTGTTTTTT,CASSQVSASGGANTGELFF
TRBJ2-6,TRBV30,-,-,TGTGCCTGGATCCCATCTGGGGCCAACGTCCTGACTTTC,CAWIPSGANVLTF
TRBJ2-7,TRBV5-1,TRBD2,many,TGCGCCAGCAGCTCGGGGACTAGCGGGCTCCTCTACGAGCAGTACTTC,CASSSGTSGLLYEQYF
TRBJ1-1,TRBV5-1,-,many,TGCGCCAGCAGCTTCTTAGGGACGGGACAAAATTTTGAAGCTTTCTTT,CASSFLGTGQNFEAFF
TRBJ2-1,TRBV28,-,many,TGTGCCAGCAGTTTACTCGCGGGACTCTACAATGAGCAGTTCTTC,CASSLLAGLYNEQFF
TRBJ2-5,TRBV7-2,-,many,TGTGCCAGCACCCCGCGGCAACTCCAAGAGACCCAGTACTTC,CASTPRQLQETQYF
TRBJ1-1,TRBV4-1,TRBD1,many,TGCGCCAGCAGCCCCCTACGGCGGATAACAGGGGACGGATTAGCTTTCTTT,CASSPLRRITGDGLAFF
TRBJ2-1,TRBV7-8,TRBD2,many,TGTGCCAGCAGCGAACAACCGGGACTAGCCCTAAATGAGCAGTTCTTC,CASSEQPGLALNEQFF
TRBJ2-7,TRBV3-1,-,many,TGTGCCAGCAGCCAAGAGAGGGCGAAGGAACCCCGCAGAGCCTACGAGCAGTACTTC,CASSQERAKEPRRAYEQYF
TRBJ2-5,TRBV29-1,TRBD1,many,TGCAGCGAAGGACAGGGGGCATGGGAGACCCAGTACTTC,CSEGQGAWETQYF
TRBJ2-7,TRBV20-1,-,-,TGCAGTGTGAGACCTGGGACTGCACGCTCCTACGAGCAGTACTTC,CSVRPGTARSYEQYF
TRBJ2-6,TRBV7-9,-,many,TGTGCCAGCAGCCCCTCAGGGTTCTGGGCCAACGTCCTGACTTTC,CASSPSGFWANVLTF
TRBJ2-7,TRBV20-1,TRBD1,many,TGCAGTGCTAGAACCGGGACAGGGGCTTCCTACGAGCAGTACTTC,CSARTGTGASYEQYF
TRBJ2-1,TRBV19,-,-,TGTGCCAGTAGAGGGACTCCAAGGGACAATGAGCAGTTCTTC,CASRGTPRDNEQFF
TRBJ2-7,TRBV28,-,many,TGTGCCAGCAGAATGGATGTGGGCTACGAGCAGTACTTC,CASRMDVGYEQYF
TRBJ2-2,TRBV29-1,TRBD1,many,TGCAGCGTCTACCCCGGGACAGCGAACACCGGGGAGCTGTTTTTT,CSVYPGTANTGELFF
TRBJ2-1,TRBV5-1,TRBD1,many,TGCGCCAGCAGCTTGGCCACAGGGGTTTCCTACAATGAGCAGTTCTTC,CASSLATGVSYNEQFF
TRBJ2-1,TRBV15,-,many,TGTGCCACCATGCGGGACGGCCATGAACAGCAGTTCTTC,CATMRDGHEQQFF
TRBJ2-1,TRBV7-3,TRBD2,many,TGTGCCAGCAGCCGACAGCGGGGGGGCTTTAATGAGCAGTTCTTC,CASSRQRGGFNEQFF
TRBJ2-1,TRBV7-3,TRBD2,many,TGTGCCAGCAGCTTTGTAGCGGGAGTTAACAATGAGCAGTTCTTC,CASSFVAGVNNEQFF
TRBJ2-7,TRBV12-3/TRBV12-4,TRBD2,many,TGTGCCAGCAGTCCTTCTAGCGGGAGGGCCTCCTACGAGCAGTACTTC,CASSPSSGRASYEQYF
TRBJ2-2,TRBV2,TRBD2,many,TGTGCCAGCAGTCCGGGACTAGCGGGAGGGCCGTCTTCGAACACCGGGGAGCTGTTTTTT,CASSPGLAGGPSSNTGELFF
TRBJ2-1,TRBV20-1,-,many,TGCAGTGCTAGCTGGGCCCTAGCGATTGAGCAGTTCTTC,CSASWALAIEQFF